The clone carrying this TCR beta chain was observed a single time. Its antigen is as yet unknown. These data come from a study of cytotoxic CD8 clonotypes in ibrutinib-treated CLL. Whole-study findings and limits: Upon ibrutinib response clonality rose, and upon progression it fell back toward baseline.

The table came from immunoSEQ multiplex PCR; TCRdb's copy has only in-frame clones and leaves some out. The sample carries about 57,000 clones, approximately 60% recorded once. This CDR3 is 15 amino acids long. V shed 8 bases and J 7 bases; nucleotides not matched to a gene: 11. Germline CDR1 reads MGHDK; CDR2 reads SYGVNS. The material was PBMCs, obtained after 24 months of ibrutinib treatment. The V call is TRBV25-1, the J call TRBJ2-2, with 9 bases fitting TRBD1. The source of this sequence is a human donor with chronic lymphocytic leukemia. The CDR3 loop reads CASGEQGARVGELFF. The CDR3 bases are TGTGCCAGCGGGGAACAGGGGGCGCGAGTCGGGGAGCTGTTTTTT.